This TCR beta chain was documented in a study of T cell responses to AZD1222 COVID-19 vaccine. The wider study: Both about-4-week and about-12-week second-dose recipients were combined. Regarding the study as a whole: Females outnumbered males among donors, who were mostly white British; clonal diversity was possibly underestimated. No repertoire was sampled before or during the peak T cell response, only after it. The study found Spike-specific TCR breadth and depth rose after two AZD1222 doses.

Measured with immunoSEQ multiplex PCR; TCRdb has only the in-frame clones, and not every one. The sample holds 130,000 to 150,000 clones, roughly 90% seen once. After removal of 7 bases from V and 8 bases from J, the junction contained 19 bases not matched to a gene. Germline lookup yields CDR1 SNHLY and CDR2 FYNNEI. The CDR3 extends over 17 amino acids. A word on this clone: Its antigen is still unknown.

The receptor's source is an adult in good health. Sequenced material: peripheral blood, taken on day 0 of AZD1222 vaccination. V is TRBV2 and J is TRBJ2-7; 11 bases line up with TRBD2. CDR3 loop: CASMGPFGSGRVTKQYF. The CDR3 DNA reads as TGTGCCAGCATGGGGCCGTTCGGTAGCGGGAGGGTGACGAAGCAGTACTTC.